One sample yielded the 21 T cell receptor beta chains listed below, sequenced in a study of graft-versus-host responses after intestinal transplantation. TCRdb's table, derived via immunoSEQ multiplex PCR, lists solely in-frame clones and lacks some. The table has 99,000 or so clones, about 84% seen once. The sample here was PBMCs, taken 255 days after intestinal transplant. Every receptor here comes from a human patient who received an intestinal transplant, so some T cells may come from the graft donor.

A note on this clone: At one boundary the junction diverges from the germline segment, which might be a read error. CDR3 nucleotides: TGTGCAAGCAGATTTCGACAGGGTTTCTCCGGGGAGCTGTTTTTT. This encodes CASRFRQGFSGELFF. The genes are TRBV6-1 and TRBJ2-2; 7 bases align to TRBD1. The germline gives CDR1 MNHNS, CDR2 SASEGT. The CDR3 spans 15 residues.

The rearrangement uses TRBV9 and TRBJ2-3; tentatively, D is TRBD2 (6 bases). CDR1 is SGDLS and CDR2 is YYNGEE in the germline V gene. V lost 5 bases to trimming and J lost 5 bases, with 21 bases between them. The CDR3 covers 16 residues. CDR3 protein: CASSDSRDSGVDTQYF. CDR3 nucleotide sequence: TGTGCCAGCAGTGATTCGAGGGACTCCGGGGTAGATACGCAGTATTTT.

This chain uses TRBV6-5 with TRBJ2-3, with 8 positions matching TRBD2. With 6 bases clipped from V and 1 base from J, the junction kept 6 bases outside the gene matches. The CDR3 is made up of 15 amino acids. Germline CDR1 reads MNHEY; CDR2 reads SVGAGI. The CDR3 DNA reads TGTGCCAGCAGGACCCCCGGGGGGGGCACAGATACGCAGTATTTT. Amino acids: CASRTPGGGTDTQYF.

Remarks on this clone: A read error may account for a junction end that differs from germline. CDR3 bases: TGTGCTAGCAGCCGTCCCCAAGAGACCCAGTACTTC. It translates to CASSRPQETQYF. This chain uses TRBV7-7 with TRBJ2-5; D is unresolved. Germline V gene sequence: CDR1 SSHAT, CDR2 FNYEAQ (reference sequence). This CDR3 has 12 amino acids.

This chain uses TRBV5-1 with TRBJ2-7; D not certain. This CDR3 comprises 14 residues. Germline CDR1 is SGHRS and CDR2 is YFSETQ. Deletions cut 3 bases from V and 3 bases from J, with 13 bases between. CDR3 nucleotides: TGCGCCAGCAGCTCCTACACGGACGGCTACGAGCAGTACTTC. It codes for CASSSYTDGYEQYF.

This clone has more than one count but fewer than ten. The rearrangement uses TRBV7-2 and TRBJ1-2, with D hard to call. The germline V and J ends were trimmed by 5 bases and 3 bases, with 10 bases remaining between them. The CDR3 length is 13 residues. Germline V gene data show CDR1 as SGHTA and CDR2 as FQGNSA. CDR3 nucleotides: TGTGCCAGCAGCCAAGGCCCGGACTATGGCTACACCTTC. Translating gives CASSQGPDYGYTF. Complete variable domain (other parts from reference TRBV7-2 and TRBJ1-2): GAGVSQSPSNKVTEKGKDVELRCDPISGHTALYWYRQSLGQGLEFLIYFQGNSAPDKSGLPSDRFSAERTGGSVSTLTIQRTQQEDSAVYLCASSQGPDYGYTFGSGTRLTVV.

As DNA, the CDR3 is TGCGCCAGCAGCTTGGTCGGCCCAGGGGCTGACACCGGGGAGCTGTTTTTT. Its protein is CASSLVGPGADTGELFF. The J gene is TRBJ2-2, the V gene TRBV5-1, with a possible D match to TRBD1 (6 bases). This CDR3 is 17 amino acids long. The V gene lost 0 bases and the J gene lost 3 bases, with 15 bases spanning the gap. In germline, CDR1 is SGHRS, CDR2 YFSETQ.

The chain is built from TRBV7-9 and TRBJ2-3; no clear D gene. With 1 base removed from V and 2 bases from J, the gap between germline ends came to 13 bases. This CDR3 region has 16 residues. The germline CDR1 and CDR2 sequences are SEHNR and FQNEAQ (reference sequence). The CDR3 region is CASSLGVLMVTDTQYF. The CDR3 region has the DNA TGTGCCAGCAGCTTAGGGGTATTGATGGTCACAGATACGCAGTATTTT.

In its sample, this clone was seen once. The chain recombines TRBV5-4 with TRBJ2-3; D is possibly TRBD1 or TRBD2 (5 bases each). Germline-derived CDR1 and CDR2 are SGHNT and YYREEE (reference sequence). The CDR3 length is 17 residues. Trimming took 0 bases from V and 2 from J, leaving 16 bases between them. DNA for the CDR3: TGTGCCAGCAGCTTGGAATCAGGGACCACTTCCACAGATACGCAGTATTTT. Its protein is CASSLESGTTSTDTQYF.

This CDR3 is CASSYRDRGRDGYTF. The CDR3 nucleotides are TGTGCCAGCAGTTACCGAGACAGGGGGCGGGATGGCTACACCTTC. V usage is TRBV6-6 and J usage is TRBJ1-2; 10 bases match TRBD1. V was clipped by 2 bases and J by 6 bases; unmatched bases: 6. CDR3 length: 15 residues. CDR1 is MNHNY, CDR2 SVGAGI, per germline (reference sequence).

This chain connects TRBV6-1 to TRBJ2-1; 10 nucleotides agree with TRBD2. V lost 2 bases, J lost 0 bases, and 7 bases stayed unmatched. This CDR3 contains 18 residues. Germline lookup yields CDR1 MNHNS and CDR2 SASEGT. CDR3 in amino acids: CASSEFNSGRSSYNEQFF. The DNA of the CDR3 is TGTGCCAGCAGTGAATTTAATAGCGGGAGGTCCTCCTACAATGAGCAGTTCTTC.

The genes are TRBV21-1 and TRBJ1-6. TRBV21-1 is described as a pseudogene. The CDR3 length is 14 residues. The CDR3 here is CASSKVTENSPLHF. DNA for the CDR3: TGTGCCAGCAGCAAAGTGACGGAGAATTCACCCCTCCACTTT.

The chain uses TRBV5-4 and TRBJ1-1; no clear D gene. V gave up 0 bases and J gave up 1 base, with 10 bases separating them. Germline V gene data show CDR1 as SGHNT and CDR2 as YYREEE (reference sequence). The CDR3 is 15 residues long. The CDR3 DNA reads TGTGCCAGCAGCTTGGCACAGCCTACGAACACTGAAGCTTTCTTT. As protein: CASSLAQPTNTEAFF. Combining the CDR3 with reference TRBV5-4 and TRBJ1-1 gives the whole variable domain ETGVTQSPTHLIKTRGQQVTLRCSSQSGHNTVSWYQQALGQGPQFIFQYYREEENGRGNFPPRFSGLQFPNYSSELNVNALELDDSALYLCASSLAQPTNTEAFFGQGTRLTVV.

The V gene is TRBV7-6, the J gene TRBJ2-7, with 12 nucleotides matching TRBD2. J was trimmed by 5 bases and V by 1 base; bases with no gene match: 3. Germline CDR1 and CDR2: SGHVS and FNYEAQ. This CDR3 is 15 amino acids long. Here the CDR3 reads CASSLGLAGANEQYF. CDR3 nucleotides: TGTGCCAGCAGCTTAGGACTAGCGGGAGCGAACGAGCAGTACTTC.

The chain employs TRBV4-2 and TRBJ2-1, with 11 nucleotides matching TRBD2. The CDR3 length is 15 residues. V was clipped by 6 bases and J by 4 bases; unmatched bases: 5. The germline V gene encodes CDR1 LGHNA and CDR2 YNFKEQ. The CDR3 DNA follows: TGTGCCAGCAGTAATAGCGGGGGGGATTACAATGAGCAGTTCTTC. Encoded protein: CASSNSGGDYNEQFF.

Here the CDR3 DNA reads TGTGCCAGCAGTTTAAATGGACAGTGGGGCGGCTACACCTTC. Amino acid sequence: CASSLNGQWGGYTF. This sequence joins TRBV28 and TRBJ1-2, with D possibly matching TRBD1 (6 bases). Per germline, CDR1 MDHEN and CDR2 SYDVKM. The CDR3 covers 14 residues. Trimming took 2 bases from V and 8 from J, leaving 15 bases between them.

This chain connects TRBV28 to TRBJ1-2; TRBD1 matches 10 bases. Germline lookup yields CDR1 MDHEN and CDR2 SYDVKM. The CDR3 length is 14 residues. V lost 2 bases to trimming and J lost 4 bases; unmatched junction nucleotides: 1. CDR3 nucleotides: TGTGCCAGCAGTTTAAGGACAGGGGGCTATGGCTACACCTTC. Amino acid sequence: CASSLRTGGYGYTF.

The chain recombines TRBV18 with TRBJ1-5; unclear D gene. V was pared by 5 bases and J by 6 bases, with 14 bases between. This CDR3 has 14 amino acids. CDR1 KGHSH and CDR2 LQKENI come from the germline V gene. DNA of the CDR3: TGTGCCAGCTCAACGGGCTACGCAGGTCAGCCCCAGCATTTT. Encoded protein: CASSTGYAGQPQHF.

This clone was detected once. The V gene is TRBV9, the J gene TRBJ2-1, with 8 positions matching TRBD1. Germline V CDR1 and CDR2: SGDLS, YYNGEE. With 6 bases clipped from V and 3 bases from J, the junction kept 11 bases outside the gene matches. The CDR3 totals 16 residues. The DNA for the CDR3 is TGTGCCAGCATTCCGATCCAGGACAGGGTCTACAATGAGCAGTTCTTC. Its translation: CASIPIQDRVYNEQFF.

The chain is built from TRBV5-4 and TRBJ2-7; 8 bases are a match to TRBD2. V shed 4 bases, J shed 2 bases, and the junction held 5 bases outside the gene matches. Germline values: CDR1 SGHNT, CDR2 YYREEE (reference sequence). The CDR3 extends over 14 amino acids. This chain's CDR3 is CASSPGRGAYEQYF. The CDR3 DNA is TGTGCCAGCAGCCCCGGGCGGGGGGCCTACGAGCAGTACTTC. Full variable domain (outside the CDR3, taken from reference TRBV5-4 and TRBJ2-7): ETGVTQSPTHLIKTRGQQVTLRCSSQSGHNTVSWYQQALGQGPQFIFQYYREEENGRGNFPPRFSGLQFPNYSSELNVNALELDDSALYLCASSPGRGAYEQYFGPGTRLTVT.

The chain carries TRBV27 and TRBJ2-7; D is unclear. Trimming shortened V by 3 bases and J by 1 base, and 7 bases separated the two germline ends. This CDR3 region has 13 residues. The germline CDR1 and CDR2 sequences are MNHEY and SMNVEV (reference sequence). This CDR3 reads CASSLTPSYEQYF. The CDR3 DNA is TGTGCCAGCAGTTTGACGCCGTCCTACGAGCAGTACTTC.